A selection of T cell receptor beta chains follows, all from one sample in a study of blood T cell repertoires in COVID-19. Method: immunoSEQ multiplex PCR; TCRdb's copy keeps in-frame clones and lacks some. The sample shows 240,000 or so clones, roughly nine tenths of them seen only once. The sequenced sample was peripheral blood. The receptors come from a man between 60 and 75 years old with acute or convalescent COVID-19. Both conserved end residues are part of each CDR3. The D gene is left open where the match is weak. Size values are once, few and many counts, or a class for expanded clones, and some rows have none.

abundance	d_gene	v_gene	j_gene	CDR3nt	CDR3aa
-	-	TRBV28	TRBJ1-2	TGTGCCAGCAGTTTGGGGGGTGTAAGGGGCCCGGCTGGCTACACCTTC	CASSLGGVRGPAGYTF
-	TRBD1	TRBV18	TRBJ2-3	TGTGCCAGCTCACCGAGGGTCAGGGGGCAACTTAGCACAGATACGCAGTATTTT	CASSPRVRGQLSTDTQYF
-	-	TRBV12-3/TRBV12-4	TRBJ2-1	TGTGCCAGCAGTTTGCAAGGGGAGGATGAGCAGTTCTTC	CASSLQGEDEQFF
-	TRBD2	TRBV9	TRBJ2-7	TGTGCCAGCAGCCCCCGACTAGCGGACACCTCCTACGAGCAGTACTTC	CASSPRLADTSYEQYF
-	TRBD1	TRBV7-2	TRBJ2-3	TGTGCCAGCAGCCTGGGGACAGCCAGCACAGATACGCAGTATTTT	CASSLGTASTDTQYF
-	TRBD1	TRBV19	TRBJ2-2	TGTGCCAGTAGTATTCAGGGGGCAAACACCGGGGAGCTGTTTTTT	CASSIQGANTGELFF
few	-	TRBV5-5	TRBJ1-5	TGTGCCAGCAGTCTCCCAGGGGACCAGCCCCAGCATTTT	CASSLPGDQPQHF
-	-	TRBV11-2	TRBJ2-5	TGTGCCAGCAGCTTAGGTGCCCCGGGTGAGACCCAGTACTTC	CASSLGAPGETQYF
once	-	TRBV25-1	TRBJ1-5	TGTGCCAGCAGTGATCTAGACGGTAAGAATCAGCCCCAGCATTTT	CASSDLDGKNQPQHF
-	-	TRBV9	TRBJ2-7	TGTGCCAGCAGCGTAGCCCCCGGGGCCTACGAGCAGTACTTC	CASSVAPGAYEQYF
-	TRBD1	TRBV15	TRBJ2-7	TGTGCCACCAGCAGAGATCAGTGGGGACAGGGCTCCTACGAGCAGTACTTC	CATSRDQWGQGSYEQYF
-	TRBD1	TRBV28	TRBJ2-4	TGTGCCAGCTCGAACAGGGGGAAAAACATTCAGTACTTC	CASSNRGKNIQYF
-	TRBD2	TRBV6-2/TRBV6-3	TRBJ2-7	TGTGCCAGCAGCCTTAGCGGGACTTACGAGCAGTACTTC	CASSLSGTYEQYF
-	TRBD2	TRBV5-1	TRBJ2-7	TGCGCCAGCAGCTTGGAAGCGGGAGAAGGCTACGAGCAGTACTTC	CASSLEAGEGYEQYF
few	TRBD1	TRBV30	TRBJ2-3	TGTGCCTGGAGCGGACAGGGCCCAGATACGCAGTATTTT	CAWSGQGPDTQYF
-	-	TRBV20-1	TRBJ2-1	TGCAGTGCTAGTAAGGACAGCAACCTTCTGGGGGACAATGAGCAGTTCTTC	CSASKDSNLLGDNEQFF
-	TRBD1	TRBV28	TRBJ1-2	TGTGCCAGCAGTAAAGGGAGAACGGGACAGGGTCGCGGGGTAAATGGGGGCTACACCTTC	CASSKGRTGQGRGVNGGYTF
-	TRBD2	TRBV27	TRBJ2-7	TGTGCCAGCAGTTCCGGGACTAGCGTAAATTCCTACGAGCAGTACTTC	CASSSGTSVNSYEQYF
-	-	TRBV14	TRBJ1-1	TGTGCCAGCAGCATAGAATCGACAGGTGAAGCTTTCTTT	CASSIESTGEAFF
-	-	TRBV7-2	TRBJ1-1	TGTGCCAGCAGCTCACAGGAGCAGGGCACTGAAGCTTTCTTT	CASSSQEQGTEAFF
-	-	TRBV4-1	TRBJ1-4	TGCGCCAGCAGCCACCCCTGGGGGGGAACTAATGAAAAACTGTTTTTT	CASSHPWGGTNEKLFF
-	TRBD1	TRBV10-3	TRBJ1-2	TGTGCCATCACCGGACAGGGGGACTATGGCTACACCTTC	CAITGQGDYGYTF
once	TRBD2	TRBV10-1	TRBJ2-1	TGCGCCAGCAGAACGCCGGGACTAGCGTGCTTATTGTCGAATGAGCAGTTCTTC	CASRTPGLACLLSNEQFF
-	-	TRBV7-2	TRBJ2-1	TGTGCCAGCAGCTTAGCTTCTACGTATCAGCAGTTCTTC	CASSLASTYQQFF
-	-	TRBV28	TRBJ1-2	TGTGCCAGCACCTTCGGAGCAGTCTATGGCTACACCTTC	CASTFGAVYGYTF
-	-	TRBV29-1	TRBJ1-4	TGCAGCGTTGCTACCGCAACTAATGAAAAACTGTTTTTT	CSVATATNEKLFF
-	TRBD2	TRBV5-4	TRBJ2-7	TGTGCCAGCAGCGCGGGACTAGCGGGAGGCTCCTACGAGCAGTACTTC	CASSAGLAGGSYEQYF
-	-	TRBV19	TRBJ1-2	TGTGCCAGTAGTATCCCGGTGGGAGGCGGCTACACCTTC	CASSIPVGGGYTF
-	TRBD1	TRBV15	TRBJ1-5	TGTGCCACCAGCAGAGATGGGGACAGTAGCAATCAGCCCCAGCATTTT	CATSRDGDSSNQPQHF
once	-	TRBV6-5	TRBJ1-5	TGTGCCAGCAGTTACGGGGGGAATAGCAATCAGCCCCAGCATTTT	CASSYGGNSNQPQHF
-	TRBD2	TRBV7-8	TRBJ2-1	TGTGCCAGCAGCTTAATTACCTCGAGCGGGGGCTACAATGAGCAGTTCTTC	CASSLITSSGGYNEQFF
-	-	TRBV5-1	TRBJ2-7	TGCGCCAGCAGCTTGGCCTATCAGGGCGAGCAGTACTTC	CASSLAYQGEQYF
-	TRBD1	TRBV7-6	TRBJ2-6	TGTGCCAGCAGCTTAGGACAGGGGGCGGGCGGGGCCAACGTCCTGACTTTC	CASSLGQGAGGANVLTF
-	-	TRBV4-1	TRBJ1-4	TGCGCCAGCAGCCACGGACGGGGGAATGAAAAACTGTTTTTT	CASSHGRGNEKLFF
once	-	TRBV7-9	TRBJ2-7	TGTGCCAGCAGCACACAAGCGTCCGAGCAGTACTTC	CASSTQASEQYF
-	TRBD2	TRBV7-3	TRBJ2-3	TGTGCCAGCAGCTTATCCGCGGGAGTCGGGGGAGATACGCAGTATTTT	CASSLSAGVGGDTQYF
-	TRBD2	TRBV28	TRBJ2-3	TGTGCCAGCAGTTTCTTAGCGGGTACAGATACGCAGTATTTT	CASSFLAGTDTQYF
once	TRBD1	TRBV18	TRBJ1-2	TGTGCCAGCTCGGGGACAGGAGGGTATGGCTACACCTTC	CASSGTGGYGYTF
-	-	TRBV7-2	TRBJ1-1	TGTGCCAGCAGCTTCGACAGAACTCCGGCTTTCTTT	CASSFDRTPAFF
-	-	TRBV20-1	TRBJ1-1	TGCAGTGCCGAGTCGGGCACTGAAGCTTTCTTT	CSAESGTEAFF
-	-	TRBV7-2	TRBJ2-3	TGTGCCAGCAAAAGGGGCCTCACAGATACGCAGTATTTT	CASKRGLTDTQYF
-	-	TRBV9	TRBJ2-1	TGTGCCAGCAGCCACCCTACGGGAGATGAGCAGTTCTTC	CASSHPTGDEQFF
-	-	TRBV11-1	TRBJ2-7	TGTGCCAGCAGCTTACGTGGCAGGGTATCCTACGAGCAGTACTTC	CASSLRGRVSYEQYF
-	-	TRBV24-1	TRBJ1-4	TGTGCCACCTCCCCAAGAGGTGCAACTAATGAAAAACTGTTTTTT	CATSPRGATNEKLFF
-	TRBD1	TRBV11-3	TRBJ2-1	TGTGCCAGCACCCCTTATGAGGGGGCGCACAATGAGCAGTTCTTC	CASTPYEGAHNEQFF
-	-	TRBV7-2	TRBJ2-3	TGTGCCAGCACCCAGGGGACAGATACGCAGTATTTT	CASTQGTDTQYF
-	-	TRBV6-5	TRBJ1-4	TGTGCCAGCAGTTACTTCGGGAGGGGGGATGAAAAACTGTTTTTT	CASSYFGRGDEKLFF
-	-	TRBV28	TRBJ1-4	TGTGCCAGCAGTTTTTCGGGGGTAGGGGAAAAACTGTTTTTT	CASSFSGVGEKLFF
few	TRBD2	TRBV7-2	TRBJ2-5	TGTGCCAGCAGCCCACCGGGACTAGCGGTTCAAGAGACCCAGTACTTC	CASSPPGLAVQETQYF
-	-	TRBV9	TRBJ1-4	TGTGCCAGCAGCCCCCGTAGCAGCCCTAATGAAAAACTGTTTTTT	CASSPRSSPNEKLFF
-	-	TRBV2	TRBJ2-1	TGTGCCAGCAGTGGGAGCTCCTACTCCTACAATGAGCAGTTCTTC	CASSGSSYSYNEQFF
-	-	TRBV3-1/TRBV3-2	TRBJ1-2	TGTGCCAGCAGCCAAGATATCGCGACTTTCTATGGCTACACCTTC	CASSQDIATFYGYTF
-	-	TRBV7-2	TRBJ2-7	TGTGCCAGCAGCTTAGTTAGTCGGTACGAGCAGTACTTC	CASSLVSRYEQYF
-	TRBD1	TRBV5-6	TRBJ2-7	TGTGCCAGCAGCATCGGACAGGGAGCCTACGAGCAGTACTTC	CASSIGQGAYEQYF